This T cell receptor (beta chain) comes out of a study of control samples from healthy donors and cancer patients. Only in-frame clones appear in the TCRdb table, and some are missing; sequencing was by immunoSEQ multiplex PCR. The sample comprises roughly 120,000 clones, approximately 94% of which are singletons, and approximately 4% rests with the top ten. This TCR was recovered from a young man in good health. Sequencing was carried out using blood.

The CDR3 nucleotides are TGTGCCAGCAGGTACTGGACTAGCGGGGGACAAGAGACCCAGTACTTC. It encodes CASRYWTSGGQETQYF. The rearrangement joins TRBV28 to TRBJ2-5; 13 bases align to TRBD2. Germline trimming cut 6 bases from V and 2 bases from J; bases unmatched to any gene: 6. The CDR3 contains 16 residues. CDR1 is MDHEN, CDR2 SYDVKM, per germline.